This TCR beta chain comes out of a study of blood T cell repertoires in COVID-19 (dated by TCRdb to 2019 to 2021). Describing the broader study: Samples from collaborators originated in the United States, Italy and Spain and spanned both the acute and convalescent phases of COVID-19. The material from the prospective study consisted of cDNA or gDNA derived from T cells, B-cell-depleted T cells, or PBMCs. Subjects who had been exposed to COVID-19, were actively infected with it, or had recovered from it provided the deeply sampled blood TCRbeta repertoires that made up the dataset. The repertoires were released in a freely available public database intended as a resource for research on the immune response to SARS-CoV-2. Samples were obtained from the ongoing ImmuneRACE study (first 160 participants) and from about 1,300 subjects provided by 6 global collaborators. A de-identified subject ID, COVID-19 status, age in years and sex were almost always included in the sample metadata. Where available, HLA class I and class II types were taken from metadata supplied by the sample provider and were not determined by assay-based typing. Here is what the overall study found, with its caveats: Clinical and demographic metadata were provided uncurated, with the amount varying by source and participant.

In Seattle, one collaborating source enrolled patients while the infection was active and tracked those patients longitudinally over the course of disease. The collaborating institutions used their own protocols to collect whole blood in K2EDTA tubes. Collaborator samples were shipped for TCRbeta analysis as frozen whole blood, isolated PBMCs, or DNA extracted from either sample type. Trimming leaves V shorter by 4 bases and J shorter by 1 base, with the junction holding 4 bases beyond the gene matches. The CDR3 holds 15 amino acids from the cysteine to the phenylalanine. The retained sequence is limited to the CDR3, 45 bases, with the frame set at the first base. Via the germline V gene (reference sequence), CDR1 is SGHNT and CDR2 YYREEE. The immunoSEQ Assay, a bias-controlled multiplex PCR, was used to amplify TCRbeta CDR3 regions from genomic DNA. Per the original workflow: Within the assay, amplification of reference gene primers was used to estimate how many nucleated cells each sample contained. Sequence reads were collapsed and filtered to measure the absolute abundance of every unique TCRbeta CDR3 rearrangement. For each sample, productive Simpson clonality was calculated by taking the square root of Simpson's diversity index across productive rearrangements. Imported from immuneACCESS, the table was reduced by TCRdb to in-frame sequences with V and J called. These copies leave out some clones; in studies compared against another copy, an unresolved V gene accounts for under half, and the cause of the remainder is not known. V and J calls and clone size are those listed in that table; D and trimming were worked out from the DNA. Recorded for this sample are approximately 13,000 clones; over 70% of them occurred a single time. Jointly, the top ten make up 6.1% of the sample.

On this clone itself: The target of this receptor is not known. Base qualities are not recorded, but no much larger clone differs from it by a single base.

Sequenced sample: peripheral blood. In this chain, TRBV5-4 is recombined with TRBJ2-2; TRBD1 matches 7 bases in the middle. The source of this sequence is a man in his 60s with COVID-19, enrolled during active disease. The CDR3 region has the sequence CASSRDRENTGELFF. The DNA sequence is as follows: TGTGCCAGCAGCCGCGACAGGGAGAACACCGGGGAGCTGTTTTTT.